These 26 T cell receptor beta chains came from one sample sequenced in a study of blood T cells in healthy people across ages. With a J-beta primer mix and a sample-barcoded 5' primer, a second PCR ran about 6 to 11 cycles. TCRdb called the 5' RACE reads again in MiXCR, with one record for every CDR3 protein. The table shows 850,000 to 950,000 distinct CDR3 sequences, with 29% occurring only once. The specimen sequenced was blood. These receptors all come from a woman over 75 in good health.

This clonotype was detected many times. The V gene is TRBV29-1, the J gene TRBJ2-1, with unresolved D. The ends were cut back, 4 bases at V and 6 bases at J, with 10 bases in the middle. Germline V gives CDR1 SQVTM, CDR2 ANQGSEA. This CDR3 region has 12 residues. CDR3 coding DNA: TGCAGCGTTGCCCAGCTTGGCAATGAGCAGTTCTTC. Residues: CSVAQLGNEQFF.

This clonotype was found many times. A read error may produce the germline difference seen at one junction end. This chain joins TRBV6-2 or TRBV6-3 and TRBJ2-1, with D unresolved. From germline, CDR1 is MNHEY and CDR2 SVGEGT. The CDR3 loop spans 12 amino acids. CDR3 bases: TGTGCCAGCAGTTACTCCTCCAATGAGCAGTTCTTC. It specifies CASSYSSNEQFF.

Only a few counts were recorded for this clonotype. The V call is TRBV10-1, the J call TRBJ1-4, with D perhaps matching TRBD1 (6 bases). Trimming shortened V by 6 bases and J by 0 bases, and 11 bases separated the two germline ends. CDR3 length: 15 residues. Germline V CDR1 and CDR2: WNHNN, SYGVQD (reference sequence). CDR3 nucleotides: TGCGCCAGCAGCGACCCAGGGGCAACTAATGAAAAACTGTTTTTT. Its translation is CASSDPGATNEKLFF.

The genes are TRBV29-1 and TRBJ2-7; D is unclear. The J call is uncertain, as TRBJ2-5 better fits the DNA end. The CDR3 contains 11 residues. Germline CDR1 and CDR2: SQVTM and ANQGSEA. The CDR3 region has the DNA TGCAGCGTTGAATATCGAGAGACCCAGTACTTC. Protein sequence: CSVEYRETQYF.

The table lists this clonotype with a count of one. A much more abundant neighbour one base away suggests this may be a read error. This chain uses TRBV20-1 with TRBJ1-6; D is possibly TRBD1 (6 bases). The CDR3 runs 15 residues. Germline V gives CDR1 DFQATT, CDR2 SNEGSKA (reference sequence). CDR3 loop: CSARDSRGRDSPPHF. CDR3 DNA: TGCAGTGCTAGAGATAGCAGGGGACGGGATTCACCCCCCCACTTT.

The V call is TRBV29-1, the J call TRBJ1-1; D is possibly TRBD1 (5 bases). The V and J ends lost 5 bases and 4 bases respectively, with 14 bases between them. The CDR3 consists of 13 residues. The germline gives CDR1 SQVTM, CDR2 ANQGSEA. The CDR3 DNA sequence: TGCAGCGTTTTGGACACCTTGAGCACTGAAGCTTTCTTT. Protein sequence: CSVLDTLSTEAFF.

The rearrangement links TRBV4-2 to TRBJ1-1; TRBD1 matches at 9 bases. CDR1 and CDR2 (germline): LGHNA, YNFKEQ. Trimming took 4 bases from V and 3 from J; bases not matched to a gene: 6. This CDR3 is built from 15 residues. CDR3 amino acids: CASSPRRTGDTEAFF. CDR3 nucleotides: TGTGCCAGCAGCCCCCGCCGGACAGGGGACACTGAAGCTTTCTTT.

V is TRBV6-5 and J is TRBJ2-1; D is unclear. Germline V CDR1 and CDR2: MNHEY, SVGAGI. Trimming shortened V by 6 bases and J by 13 bases, and 22 bases separated the two germline ends. The CDR3 has 14 residues. The CDR3 region has the DNA TGTGCCAGCAGACGGCTTGGGGTCCGAGAGACCCAGTTCTTC. It codes for CASRRLGVRETQFF.

The chain has TRBV6-5 and TRBJ1-2, with a weak D call TRBD1 (5 bases). Deletions cut 0 bases from V and 3 bases from J, with 8 bases between. CDR1 and CDR2 (germline): MNHEY, SVGAGI. This CDR3 is 14 amino acids long. The CDR3 DNA reads as TGTGCCAGCAGTTACTCCAGGGTCGACTATGGCTACACCTTC. Its protein product is CASSYSRVDYGYTF.

This clonotype was counted at least ten times. V and J are TRBV20-1 and TRBJ2-5, with D possibly being TRBD1 or TRBD2 (5 bases each). The CDR3 has 13 amino acids. Germline V gives CDR1 DFQATT, CDR2 SNEGSKA (reference sequence). V shed 3 bases and J shed 1 base, with 9 bases lying between them. The chain's CDR3 is CSASRGLQETQYF. As DNA, the CDR3 is TGCAGTGCTAGTCGGGGCCTCCAAGAGACCCAGTACTTC.

At least ten counts were recorded for this clonotype. This chain links TRBV7-2 with TRBJ2-5, with D hard to call. This CDR3 is built from 13 residues. With 4 bases removed from V and 5 bases from J, the gap between germline ends came to 11 bases. Germline V gives CDR1 SGHTA, CDR2 FQGNSA. The CDR3 reads CASSSTLLETQYF. DNA for the CDR3: TGTGCCAGCAGCTCAACGCTCTTGGAGACCCAGTACTTC.

V gene TRBV12-3 or TRBV12-4 combines with J gene TRBJ1-2; TRBD1 agrees at 9 bases. The J segment lost 0 bases and the V segment lost 1 base, leaving 9 bases of the junction unmatched. The CDR3 spans 18 residues. The CDR3 DNA follows: TGTGCCAGCAGTTTAGTCCCCGGGACAGGGCCCTCTAACTATGGCTACACCTTC. This sequence encodes CASSLVPGTGPSNYGYTF.

This clonotype was counted ten times or more. The chain joins TRBV12-3 or TRBV12-4 to TRBJ2-5; no reliable D call. The CDR3 contains 11 residues. The germline V and J ends were trimmed by 8 bases and 4 bases, with 8 bases remaining between them. The CDR3 spells CASQERETQYF. The DNA of the CDR3 is TGTGCCAGCCAGGAGCGAGAGACCCAGTACTTC.

This clonotype was counted between two and nine times. The V and J genes are TRBV3-1 and TRBJ2-7; tentative D call: TRBD2 (7 bases). Germline V lookup: CDR1 LGHDT, CDR2 YNNKEL (reference sequence). Trimming took 1 base from V and 4 from J, leaving 14 bases between them. The CDR3 spans 15 residues. The CDR3 is CASSQGGLAVYEQYF. CDR3 nucleotide sequence: TGTGCCAGCAGCCAAGGGGGGCTAGCGGTGTACGAGCAGTACTTC.

The gene calls are TRBV6-6 and TRBJ2-1; TRBD1 is a possible D gene (6 bases). The better agreement between TRBJ2-7 and the DNA end casts doubt on the J call. CDR1 MNHNY and CDR2 SVGAGI come from the germline V gene (reference sequence). This CDR3 is 15 amino acids long. The CDR3 nucleotides are TGTGCCAGCAGTTACTCGGGGGCTATTTACAATGAGCAGTACTTC. The encoded protein is CASSYSGAIYNEQYF.

This clonotype was counted ten times or more. CDR3 loop: CASSQELSRNEQFF. The CDR3 DNA follows: TGTGCCAGCAGCCAAGAGCTGAGCAGAAATGAGCAGTTCTTC. The chain uses TRBV3-1 and TRBJ2-1, with D unresolved. Germline V gene lookup returns CDR1 LGHDT and CDR2 YNNKEL (reference sequence). The V end lost 0 bases, the J end lost 7 bases, and 10 bases lay between the germline ends. The CDR3 totals 14 residues.

The chain has TRBV3-1 and TRBJ1-4; D unclear. The V gene's germline CDR1 is LGHDT and CDR2 YNNKEL (reference sequence). The germline V and J ends were trimmed by 1 base and 7 bases, with 13 bases remaining between them. The CDR3 length is 15 residues. In nucleotides, the CDR3 is TGTGCCAGCAGCCAAGGGACGGCGCATAGTGAAAAACTGTTTTTT. This gives the protein CASSQGTAHSEKLFF.

This clonotype was observed a few times. The V gene is TRBV18, the J gene TRBJ1-2, with D possibly matching TRBD1 (6 bases). The CDR3 is made up of 15 amino acids. Per germline, CDR1 KGHSH and CDR2 LQKENI. Trimming left V 3 bases short and J 3 bases short, with 14 bases between. The CDR3 bases are TGTGCCAGCTCACCCGGGACATCCCTGGACTATGGCTACACCTTC. This translates into CASSPGTSLDYGYTF. Complete variable domain (other parts from reference TRBV18 and TRBJ1-2): NAGVMQNPRHLVRRRGQEARLRCSPMKGHSHVYWYRQLPEEGLKFMVYLQKENIIDESGMPKERFSAEFPKEGPSILRIQQVVRGDSAAYFCASSPGTSLDYGYTFGSGTRLTVV.

On this clonotype: A single base separates this from a much larger clone, so it may be a read error. The chain combines TRBV4-1 with TRBJ2-4; 7 bases fit TRBD1. Trimming cost V 1 base and J 13 bases; bases outside gene matches: 16. CDR1 is MGHRA and CDR2 is YSYEKL in the germline V gene. The CDR3 sequence is 16 residues long. Here the CDR3 reads CASSQVAGQGEWEQYF. In DNA, the CDR3 is TGCGCCAGCAGCCAAGTCGCTGGCCAGGGGGAATGGGAGCAGTACTTC.

The chain combines TRBV7-2 with TRBJ2-5; no firm D call. Trimming removed 5 bases from V and 7 bases from J, with 17 bases in between. This CDR3 comprises 14 residues. Germline CDR1 is SGHTA and CDR2 is FQGNSA. CDR3 sequence (DNA): TGTGCCAGCAGCGGATCGGGCCTTCTGGGGACCCAGTACTTC. This gives the protein CASSGSGLLGTQYF.

Ten or more counts support this clonotype. This chain joins TRBV12-3 or TRBV12-4 and TRBJ1-5; D is perhaps TRBD1 (5 bases). Trimming removed 3 bases at V and 6 bases at J, with 15 bases between. The CDR3 runs 15 residues. The DNA for the CDR3 is TGTGCCAGCAGTTTCCGCGCGGGGACTCGTCAGCCCCAGCATTTT. It encodes CASSFRAGTRQPQHF.

This clonotype was observed at least ten times. The chain recombines TRBV6-6 with TRBJ2-7; weak D call: TRBD1 (5 bases). Trimming removed 5 bases from V and 2 bases from J, with 19 bases in between. Per germline, CDR1 MNHNY and CDR2 SVGAGI (reference sequence). The CDR3 consists of 16 residues. CDR3 in DNA: TGTGCCAGCAGTGACCCCTCTAAGGGGCACACCTACGAGCAGTACTTC. Residues: CASSDPSKGHTYEQYF.

This clonotype was seen many times. The CDR3 DNA is TGTGCCAGCAGCCAAGGACCGCGGGGCTACACCTTC. Protein sequence: CASSQGPRGYTF. The genes are TRBV13 and TRBJ1-2; no clear D gene. The CDR3 totals 12 residues. The V and J ends lost 5 bases and 8 bases respectively, with 12 bases between them. CDR1 is PRHDT, CDR2 FYEKMQ, per germline (reference sequence).

This chain uses TRBV24-1 with TRBJ1-2; D remains ambiguous. The CDR3 consists of 14 residues. Germline V CDR1 and CDR2: KGHDR, SFDVKD. V was trimmed by 5 bases and J by 5 bases, leaving 14 bases between them. The CDR3 is CATSVSETDYGYTF. CDR3 DNA: TGTGCCACCAGTGTCTCCGAGACTGATTATGGCTACACCTTC.

The chain combines TRBV28 with TRBJ1-4; D remains unclear. In germline, CDR1 is MDHEN, CDR2 SYDVKM. CDR3 length: 18 residues. Trimming took 3 bases from V and 5 from J, leaving 22 bases between them. The CDR3 nucleotides read TGTGCCAGCAGTTTGAATCGGCCGGGAGGGCCACTAAATGAAAAACTGTTTTTT. Its translation: CASSLNRPGGPLNEKLFF.

This clonotype was detected a few times. This sequence joins TRBV5-1 and TRBJ1-4, with 10 bases that match TRBD1. V lost 0 bases, J lost 4 bases, and 3 bases stayed unmatched. The CDR3 runs 16 residues. Germline V gives CDR1 SGHRS, CDR2 YFSETQ. CDR3 region: CASSLGQGALNEKLFF. Written as DNA, the CDR3 is TGCGCCAGCAGCTTGGGACAGGGGGCCCTTAATGAAAAACTGTTTTTT.